One and the same sample provided the 5 T cell receptor beta chains below, sequenced in a study of T cell repertoires in cytomegalovirus infection. Which antigens these TCRs recognize remains unknown. In TCRdb, the reads were re-called with MiXCR into one record per CDR3 protein. Of around 200,000 distinct CDR3 sequences in the sample, less than 50% were seen once. The specimen was CD8+ T cells from cultured PBMCs, collected from culture after CMV antigen stimulation. The source is a human donor in good health (CMV status not recorded). Some clones in this sample may be carry-over from other donors' samples.

The chain joins TRBV7-9 to TRBJ1-5, with D hard to call. Germline V gene sequence: CDR1 SEHNR, CDR2 FQNEAQ (reference sequence). The CDR3 is 12 amino acids. V was cut by 5 bases and J by 7 bases, with 9 bases left in between. The CDR3 region is CASSGQGQPQHF. For the CDR3, the DNA is TGTGCCAGCAGCGGTCAAGGGCAGCCCCAGCATTTT.

This clonotype was seen repeatedly, ten times or more. The V and J genes are TRBV12-3 or TRBV12-4 and TRBJ2-2; D unclear. The V gene lost 3 bases and the J gene lost 2 bases, with 22 bases spanning the gap. The length of the CDR3 is 19 residues. In DNA, the CDR3 is TGTGCCAGCAGTTTCGCGAGTGGGATCTCCCTCCCAAACACCGGGGAGCTGTTTTTT. Residues: CASSFASGISLPNTGELFF.

This CDR3 is CASSFPRVAGSSYNEQFF. The CDR3 DNA reads TGCGCCAGCAGCTTCCCGAGGGTAGCGGGGAGCTCCTACAATGAGCAGTTCTTC. This chain joins TRBV5-1 and TRBJ2-1, with TRBD2 matching 8 bases. Germline lookup yields CDR1 SGHRS and CDR2 YFSETQ. The CDR3 totals 18 residues. The junction had 10 bases not matched to a gene; V was cut back by 2 bases and J by 0 bases.

This clonotype appeared a single time. The chain has TRBV7-6 and TRBJ2-1; D could derive from TRBD1 or TRBD2 (5 bases each). V lost 5 bases and J 0 bases, leaving 14 bases between the germline ends. Germline values: CDR1 SGHVS, CDR2 FNYEAQ. The CDR3 runs to 16 residues. In nucleotides, the CDR3 is TGTGCCAGCAGCCCTGGGACCCCGAGCTCCTACAATGAGCAGTTCTTC. This sequence encodes CASSPGTPSSYNEQFF.

The V and J genes are TRBV7-2 and TRBJ1-2; maybe TRBD1 (5 bases). Trimming stripped 4 bases from V and 4 bases from J, with 22 bases between. This CDR3 is 17 amino acids long. Per the germline V gene, CDR1 is SGHTA and CDR2 is FQGNSA. This CDR3 is CASSSHQTLGPAYGYTF. In DNA, the CDR3 is TGTGCCAGCAGCTCCCACCAAACTTTGGGGCCGGCCTATGGCTACACCTTC.